In its sample, the clone carrying this TCR beta chain was seen a few times. Its antigen remains unknown. This entry is derived from a study of response to subunit inactivated influenza vaccine. Study findings and constraints: Authors proposed each seasonal influenza vaccination draws in few new T cells.

TCRdb re-analysed the RT-PCR reads in MiXCR, keeping a single row per CDR3 protein. The sample contains about 520,000 distinct CDR3 sequences, around 25% of which appear only once. Per the germline V gene, CDR1 is DFQATT and CDR2 is SNEGSKA (reference sequence). This CDR3 comprises 16 residues. V lost 3 bases and J lost 2; bases outside the gene matches: 9. V gene TRBV20-1 combines with J gene TRBJ2-7; 11 positions agree with TRBD1. Sequencing used CD4+ T cells sorted from PBMCs, obtained 5 days after vaccination. This TCR came from a man aged 45-65 years who received an inactivated influenza vaccine. CDR3 coding DNA: TGCAGTGCTAGCTCCGTGGACAGGGGGCGCCCCTACGAGCAGTACTTC. Translation gives CSASSVDRGRPYEQYF.